The 26 T cell receptor beta chains given below trace back to one sample, sequenced in a study of shared clonotypes between healthy human individuals. TCRdb's copy holds only in-frame clones and misses some; the assay was immunoSEQ multiplex PCR. The sample records 550,000 to 600,000 clones, roughly 72% being singletons. The sequenced sample consisted of PBMCs. These receptors all come from a woman in her forties in good health. Some clones in this sample may be carry-over from other donors' samples.

As concerns this clone: This sequence is one base from a far larger clone and is likely a read error. This chain links TRBV5-1 with TRBJ1-2; D remains ambiguous. The CDR3 is made up of 15 amino acids. In germline, CDR1 is SGHRS, CDR2 YFSETQ. The germline V and J ends were trimmed by 2 bases and 0 bases, with 11 bases remaining between them. The CDR3 nucleotides are TGCGCCAGCAGCTTTAGCAGGTCTGCTAACTATGGCTACACCTTC. It is translated as CASSFSRSANYGYTF.

V gene TRBV7-3 combines with J gene TRBJ2-1; 8 bases fit TRBD2. The CDR3 runs 14 residues. The V gene's germline CDR1 is SGHTA and CDR2 FQGTGA. V was clipped by 5 bases and J by 2 bases; unmatched bases: 2. This CDR3 reads CASSRSGTYNEQFF. The CDR3 DNA sequence: TGTGCCAGCAGCCGTAGCGGGACCTACAATGAGCAGTTCTTC.

This clone has a handful of counts. The chain links TRBV20-1 to TRBJ1-1, with no clear D. Germline V gene data show CDR1 as DFQATT and CDR2 as SNEGSKA (reference sequence). The CDR3 consists of 11 residues. With 6 bases removed from V and 6 bases from J, the gap between germline ends came to 11 bases. The CDR3 coding sequence is TGCAGTGCCGAAGGGTTCGCTGAAGCTTTCTTT. Translated, it gives CSAEGFAEAFF.

V is TRBV10-1 and J is TRBJ2-7; 8 bases match TRBD2. CDR3 size: 15 residues. Germline CDR1 is WNHNN and CDR2 is SYGVQD (reference sequence). Trimming at V came to 2 bases and at J to 6 bases, leaving 9 bases not matched to a gene. CDR3 sequence reads: CASSEPGTRSCEQYF. CDR3 sequence (DNA): TGCGCCAGCAGTGAGCCCGGGACTAGATCATGCGAGCAGTACTTC.

The V call is TRBV6-5, the J call TRBJ2-3; no definite D call. Germline V gene sequence: CDR1 MNHEY, CDR2 SVGAGI. CDR3 length: 13 amino acids. Trimming took off 4 bases at V and 2 bases at J, with 7 bases between the two ends. CDR3 sequence reads: CASSFVHTDTQYF. The CDR3 DNA sequence: TGTGCCAGCAGTTTTGTTCACACAGATACGCAGTATTTT.

This rearrangement joins TRBV27 to TRBJ2-2, with D possibly TRBD2 on 6 matching bases. The V gene's germline CDR1 is MNHEY and CDR2 SMNVEV (reference sequence). The length of the CDR3 is 13 residues. Trimming stripped 5 bases from V and 4 bases from J, with 8 bases between. This CDR3 reads CASSTGVTGELFF. The CDR3, as DNA: TGTGCCAGCAGTACGGGGGTCACCGGGGAGCTGTTTTTT.

The CDR3 bases are TGTGCCTGGAAACAGAATCAAGAGACCCAGTACTTC. This codes for CAWKQNQETQYF. The chain employs TRBV30 and TRBJ2-5; D uncertain. The germline V gene encodes CDR1 GTSNPN and CDR2 SVGIG (reference sequence). The CDR3 runs to 12 residues. V lost 4 bases and J lost 2, with 8 bases in between. Drawing the rest from reference TRBV30 and TRBJ2-5, the complete variable domain is SQTIHQWPATLVQPVGSPLSLECTVEGTSNPNLYWYRQAAGRGLQLLFYSVGIGQISSEVPQNLSASRPQDRQFILSSKKLLLSDSGFYLCAWKQNQETQYFGPGTRLLVL.

This chain uses TRBV28 with TRBJ2-3, with 7 positions matching TRBD2. The ends lost 6 bases at V and 1 base at J; junction bases unmatched: 7. Germline assignment: CDR1 MDHEN and CDR2 SYDVKM. The CDR3 extends over 15 amino acids. The CDR3 DNA is TGTGCCAGCAGCCTACTAGCGCTACGCACAGATACGCAGTATTTT. This translates into CASSLLALRTDTQYF.

As DNA, the CDR3 is TGTGCCAGCAGTTCACCAGGACAGGGAAGCGACACTGAAGCTTTCTTT. Amino acid sequence: CASSSPGQGSDTEAFF. The gene calls are TRBV28 and TRBJ1-1; 8 positions agree with TRBD1. CDR3 length: 16 residues. The V and J ends lost 4 bases and 3 bases, in that order; junction bases with no gene match: 10. CDR1 is MDHEN, CDR2 SYDVKM, per germline.

A note on this clone: Distinct nucleotide sequences in the sample also encode this CDR3. The gene calls are TRBV5-1 and TRBJ2-7, with a weak D call TRBD1 (5 bases). CDR1 is SGHRS, CDR2 YFSETQ, per germline. The V end was cut by 0 bases, the J end by 4 bases, with 8 bases between. CDR3 length: 13 amino acids. CDR3 coding DNA: TGCGCCAGCAGCTTGGCAGGGAATTACGAGCAGTACTTC. Translating it yields CASSLAGNYEQYF.

This clone appeared a few times. Distinct nucleotide sequences in the sample also encode this CDR3. The chain carries TRBV18 and TRBJ1-5, with TRBD1 matching over 11 bases. V gave up 3 bases and J gave up 4 bases; unmatched junction bases: 2. Germline V gene lookup returns CDR1 KGHSH and CDR2 LQKENI. This CDR3 has 15 residues. The CDR3: CASSPGTGGNQPQHF. CDR3 DNA: TGTGCCAGCTCACCGGGGACAGGGGGTAATCAGCCCCAGCATTTT.

V gene TRBV5-5 combines with J gene TRBJ2-4, with 9 bases matching TRBD2. V gave up 5 bases and J gave up 2 bases; unmatched junction bases: 2. The CDR3 sequence is 14 residues long. Germline-derived CDR1 and CDR2 are SGHKS and YYEKEE (reference sequence). The CDR3 nucleotides are TGTGCCAGCAGGGGGACTAGCTCCAAAAACATTCAGTACTTC. It codes for CASRGTSSKNIQYF. Together with reference TRBV5-5 and TRBJ2-4, the CDR3 gives the full variable domain: DAGVTQSPTHLIKTRGQQVTLRCSPISGHKSVSWYQQVLGQGPQFIFQYYEKEERGRGNFPDRFSARQFPNYSSELNVNALLLGDSALYLCASRGTSSKNIQYFGAGTRLSVL.

V and J are TRBV7-3 and TRBJ1-1, with D unresolved. Trimming cost V 6 bases and J 2 bases, with 10 bases left between them. This CDR3 comprises 13 residues. The germline V gene has CDR1 SGHTA and CDR2 FQGTGA. The DNA of the CDR3 is TGTGCCAGCAGTCAAGTCACTAACACTGAAGCTTTCTTT. Its protein is CASSQVTNTEAFF. Drawing the rest from reference TRBV7-3 and TRBJ1-1, the complete variable domain is GAGVSQTPSNKVTEKGKYVELRCDPISGHTALYWYRQSLGQGPEFLIYFQGTGAADDSGLPNDRFFAVRPEGSVSTLKIQRTERGDSAVYLCASSQVTNTEAFFGQGTRLTVV.

CDR3 protein: CASNRAGPSYEQYF. In DNA, the CDR3 is TGTGCCAGCAATCGGGCGGGGCCCTCCTACGAGCAGTACTTC. This chain uses TRBV2 with TRBJ2-7, with D tentatively TRBD2 (6 bases). This CDR3 is built from 14 residues. The ends were cut back, 7 bases at V and 0 bases at J, with 13 bases in the middle. Germline CDR1 and CDR2: SNHLY and FYNNEI.

The chain uses TRBV29-1 and TRBJ2-3, with no clear D. Trimming pared 5 bases from V and 0 bases from J, leaving 12 bases between. The CDR3 has 14 amino acids. CDR1 and CDR2 from the germline V gene are SQVTM and ANQGSEA. CDR3 residues: CSVRATASTDTQYF. The CDR3 DNA reads TGCAGCGTTAGGGCTACAGCTAGCACAGATACGCAGTATTTT.

The CDR3 protein is CASSPQLAGEETQYF. In nucleotides, the CDR3 is TGTGCCAGCAGCCCCCAACTAGCGGGAGAAGAGACCCAGTACTTC. The chain employs TRBV9 and TRBJ2-5; TRBD2 aligns across 11 bases. Germline assignment: CDR1 SGDLS and CDR2 YYNGEE. The CDR3 has 15 residues. Trimming cost V 4 bases and J 3 bases; bases outside gene matches: 5.

The genes are TRBV6-1 and TRBJ1-1; D uncertain. Trimming cost V 4 bases and J 0 bases, with 6 bases left between them. CDR1 is MNHNS and CDR2 is SASEGT in the germline V gene. This CDR3 has 13 amino acids. The CDR3 nucleotides are TGTGCCAGCAGTGCCTACTTGAACACTGAAGCTTTCTTT. Translation gives CASSAYLNTEAFF.

This sequence joins TRBV19 and TRBJ2-5; 9 bases are shared with TRBD2. CDR3 size: 14 residues. Germline values: CDR1 LNHDA, CDR2 SQIVND (reference sequence). Germline trimming cut 4 bases from V and 7 bases from J; bases unmatched to any gene: 7. This chain's CDR3 is CASSRGLASGTQYF. The CDR3 bases are TGTGCCAGTAGTAGGGGACTAGCATCCGGGACCCAGTACTTC.

J is TRBJ1-3 and V is TRBV5-1; D not resolved. Germline V lookup: CDR1 SGHRS, CDR2 YFSETQ. V lost 5 bases to trimming and J lost 2 bases, with 8 bases between them. CDR3 length: 13 amino acids. CDR3 nucleotides: TGCGCCAGCAGTTGGACTACTGGAAACACCATATATTTT. It yields the protein CASSWTTGNTIYF.

This chain connects TRBV5-1 to TRBJ2-1; possible D gene TRBD1, 6 bases. Deletions cut 4 bases from V and 2 bases from J, with 16 bases between. Germline V CDR1 and CDR2: SGHRS, YFSETQ. This CDR3 has 16 residues. CDR3 sequence: CASSPRGRGAYNEQFF. CDR3 nucleotides: TGCGCCAGCAGCCCGAGGGGCAGGGGAGCCTACAATGAGCAGTTCTTC.

A few counts support this clone. The gene calls are TRBV7-9 and TRBJ2-7, with D perhaps matching TRBD2 (6 bases). The CDR3 is made up of 14 amino acids. V gave up 5 bases and J gave up 0 bases, with 11 bases separating them. Germline V gives CDR1 SEHNR, CDR2 FQNEAQ (reference sequence). The CDR3 DNA sequence: TGTGCCAGCAGCCCAGGGACTGTCTCCTACGAGCAGTACTTC. This translates into CASSPGTVSYEQYF.

The chain couples TRBV7-9 to TRBJ2-4; perhaps TRBD2 as D (5 bases). The germline V gene encodes CDR1 SEHNR and CDR2 FQNEAQ (reference sequence). CDR3 length equals 15 residues. V lost 2 bases and J 0 bases, leaving 8 bases between the germline ends. CDR3 nucleotide sequence: TGTGCCAGCAGCTTACGGGGATTAGCCAAAAACATTCAGTACTTC. Encoded protein: CASSLRGLAKNIQYF.

A word on this clone: One base away lies a much larger clone, so this may be a sequencing read error. CDR3 sequence (DNA): TGTGCCATCAGTGAGTCTTTTAGTACGGTCTATGGCTACACCTTC. It codes for CAISESFSTVYGYTF. V and J are TRBV10-3 and TRBJ1-2, with D unresolved. Germline CDR1 ENHRY, CDR2 SYGVKD. The CDR3 consists of 15 residues. V shed 0 bases and J shed 4 bases, with 12 bases lying between them.

This chain connects TRBV9 to TRBJ2-1; D is undetermined. Germline loops: CDR1 SGDLS, CDR2 YYNGEE. V was clipped by 0 bases and J by 8 bases, with 21 bases between them. This CDR3 is built from 17 residues. Here the CDR3 reads CASSVASSFLGYDEQFF. In DNA form, the CDR3 reads TGTGCCAGCAGCGTAGCTTCTAGTTTCTTGGGGTACGATGAGCAGTTCTTC.

The rearrangement joins TRBV6-5 to TRBJ2-1, with D perhaps matching TRBD2 (5 bases). The CDR3 length is 15 residues. V gave up 6 bases and J gave up 0 bases, with 12 bases separating them. Germline loops: CDR1 MNHEY, CDR2 SVGAGI. Written as DNA, the CDR3 is TGTGCCAGCAGCAGGCAGGCGGGCTCCTACAATGAGCAGTTCTTC. Amino acids: CASSRQAGSYNEQFF.

The chain couples TRBV2 to TRBJ1-4; 9 bases line up with TRBD1. The germline V gene has CDR1 SNHLY and CDR2 FYNNEI. The CDR3 consists of 17 residues. V shed 4 bases and J 0 bases; nucleotides not matched to a gene: 6. The CDR3, as DNA: TGTGCCAGCAGTGCGGGACAGGGAGTTGCAACTAATGAAAAACTGTTTTTT. This gives the protein CASSAGQGVATNEKLFF. Based on the CDR3 plus reference TRBV2 and TRBJ1-4, the full variable domain is EPEVTQTPSHQVTQMGQEVILRCVPISNHLYFYWYRQILGQKVEFLVSFYNNEISEKSEIFDDQFSVERPDGSNFTLKIRSTKLEDSAMYFCASSAGQGVATNEKLFFGSGTQLSVL.